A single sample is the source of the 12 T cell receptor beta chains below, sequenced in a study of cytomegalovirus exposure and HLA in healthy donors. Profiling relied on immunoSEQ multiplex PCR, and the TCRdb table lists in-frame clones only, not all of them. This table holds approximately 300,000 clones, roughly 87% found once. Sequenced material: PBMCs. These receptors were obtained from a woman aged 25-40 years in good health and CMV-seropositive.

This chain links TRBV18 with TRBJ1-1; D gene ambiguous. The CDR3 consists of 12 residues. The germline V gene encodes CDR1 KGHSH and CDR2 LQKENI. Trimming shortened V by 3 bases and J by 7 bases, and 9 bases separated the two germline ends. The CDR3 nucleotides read TGTGCCAGCTCACCCGGTCGGCTTGAAGCTTTCTTT. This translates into CASSPGRLEAFF.

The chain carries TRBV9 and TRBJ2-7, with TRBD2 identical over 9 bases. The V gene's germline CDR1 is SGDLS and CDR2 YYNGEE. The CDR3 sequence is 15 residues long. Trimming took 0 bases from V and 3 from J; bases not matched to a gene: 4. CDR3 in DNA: TGTGCCAGCAGCGTAGGTCCTAGCGGGGACTACGAGCAGTACTTC. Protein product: CASSVGPSGDYEQYF.

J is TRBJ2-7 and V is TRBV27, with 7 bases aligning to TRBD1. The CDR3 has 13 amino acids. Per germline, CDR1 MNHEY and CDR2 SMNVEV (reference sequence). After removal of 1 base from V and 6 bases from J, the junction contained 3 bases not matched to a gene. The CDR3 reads CASSLYYRGEQYF. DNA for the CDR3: TGTGCCAGCAGTTTATACTACAGGGGCGAGCAGTACTTC.

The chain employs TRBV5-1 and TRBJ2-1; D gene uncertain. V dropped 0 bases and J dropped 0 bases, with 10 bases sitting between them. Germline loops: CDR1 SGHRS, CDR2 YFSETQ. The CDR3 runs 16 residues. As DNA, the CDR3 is TGCGCCAGCAGCTTGGAGATCAGTCTCTCCTACAATGAGCAGTTCTTC. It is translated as CASSLEISLSYNEQFF. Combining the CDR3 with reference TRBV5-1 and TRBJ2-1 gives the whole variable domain KAGVTQTPRYLIKTRGQQVTLSCSPISGHRSVSWYQQTPGQGLQFLFEYFSETQRNKGNFPGRFSGRQFSNSRSEMNVSTLELGDSALYLCASSLEISLSYNEQFFGPGTRLTVL.

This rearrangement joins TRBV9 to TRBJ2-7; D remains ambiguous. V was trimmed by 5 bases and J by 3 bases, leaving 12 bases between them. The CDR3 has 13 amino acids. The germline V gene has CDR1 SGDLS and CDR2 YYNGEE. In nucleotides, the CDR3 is TGTGCCAGCAGTCGAGCGCTCGACTACGAGCAGTACTTC. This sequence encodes CASSRALDYEQYF.

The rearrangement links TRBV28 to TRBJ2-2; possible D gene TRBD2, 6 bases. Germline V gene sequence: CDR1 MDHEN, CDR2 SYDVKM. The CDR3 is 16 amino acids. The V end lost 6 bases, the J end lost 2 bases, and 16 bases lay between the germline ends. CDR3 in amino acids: CASRPSGGPNTGELFF. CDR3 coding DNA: TGTGCCAGCAGGCCGTCCGGGGGACCAAACACCGGGGAGCTGTTTTTT.

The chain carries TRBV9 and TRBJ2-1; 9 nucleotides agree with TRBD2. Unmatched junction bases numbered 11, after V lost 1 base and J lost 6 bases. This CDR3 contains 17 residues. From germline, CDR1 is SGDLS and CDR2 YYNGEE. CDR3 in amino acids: CASSVLLGRGGANEQFF. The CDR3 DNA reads TGTGCCAGCAGCGTATTACTTGGGCGGGGGGGTGCCAATGAGCAGTTCTTC.

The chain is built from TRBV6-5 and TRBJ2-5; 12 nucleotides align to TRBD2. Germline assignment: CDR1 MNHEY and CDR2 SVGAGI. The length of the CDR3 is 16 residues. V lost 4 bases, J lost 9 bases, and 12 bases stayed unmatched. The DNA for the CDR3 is TGTGCCAGCAGTTTTGGACTAGCGGGGCGGGCAGCGTCCCAGTACTTC. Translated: CASSFGLAGRAASQYF.

The CDR3 DNA sequence: TGCGCCAGCAGCTTGGAGACTAGCGGGAGGGTCCTAGGCTCCTACAATGAGCAGTTCTTC. This encodes CASSLETSGRVLGSYNEQFF. The V and J genes are TRBV5-1 and TRBJ2-1, with TRBD2 identical over 14 bases. Germline CDR1 and CDR2: SGHRS and YFSETQ. The CDR3 runs 20 residues. Trimming cost V 0 bases and J 0 bases; bases outside gene matches: 8.

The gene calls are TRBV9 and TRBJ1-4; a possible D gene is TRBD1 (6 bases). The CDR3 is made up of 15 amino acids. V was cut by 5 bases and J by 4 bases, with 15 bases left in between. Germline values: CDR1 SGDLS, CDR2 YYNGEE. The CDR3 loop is CASSSIGTSNEKLFF. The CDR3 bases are TGTGCCAGCAGTTCCATCGGGACAAGTAATGAAAAACTGTTTTTT.

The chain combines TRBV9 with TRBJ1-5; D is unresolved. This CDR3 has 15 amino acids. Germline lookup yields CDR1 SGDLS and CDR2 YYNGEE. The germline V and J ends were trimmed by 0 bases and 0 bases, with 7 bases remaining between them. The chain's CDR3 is CASSVDQYSNQPQHF. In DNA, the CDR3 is TGTGCCAGCAGCGTAGACCAGTATAGCAATCAGCCCCAGCATTTT.

CDR3 sequence (DNA): TGTGCCAGCTCTCAAGGACTAGCGGGCGGGCCCTTGGGCAATGAGCAGTTCTTC. Protein product: CASSQGLAGGPLGNEQFF. The V call is TRBV18, the J call TRBJ2-1, with 11 nucleotides matching TRBD2. The germline V gene encodes CDR1 KGHSH and CDR2 LQKENI. V was pared by 6 bases and J by 6 bases, with 16 bases of the junction left unmatched. This CDR3 spans 18 amino acids. Full variable domain (missing parts from reference TRBV18 and TRBJ2-1): NAGVMQNPRHLVRRRGQEARLRCSPMKGHSHVYWYRQLPEEGLKFMVYLQKENIIDESGMPKERFSAEFPKEGPSILRIQQVVRGDSAAYFCASSQGLAGGPLGNEQFFGPGTRLTVL.